This T cell receptor (beta chain) was documented in a study of T cell repertoires in cytomegalovirus infection. The wider study: Public signatures in TCR beta pointed to CMV infection and matching HLA type.

TCRdb re-called the reads with MiXCR, one entry per CDR3 protein. The sample includes around 900,000 distinct CDR3 sequences, 30% to 40% seen only once; the top ten take 13%. To note about this clonotype: Its antigen is unidentified.

Sequenced here: cultured CD8+ T cells from PBMCs, sampled from culture after CMV antigen stimulation. This clonotype was obtained from a human donor in good health (CMV status not recorded). Some clones in this sample may be carry-over from other donors' samples.

The CDR3 DNA sequence: TGTGCTAGTGGTTTTGGGGCGGAGGAGGCCAGCTACGAGCAGTACTTC. Protein sequence: CASGFGAEEASYEQYF. V and J are TRBV12-5 and TRBJ2-7; D possibly matches TRBD1 or TRBD2 (5 bases each). V was trimmed by 3 bases and J by 3 bases, leaving 18 bases between them. From germline, CDR1 is LGHNT and CDR2 FRNRAP. This CDR3 contains 16 residues.